The present TCR beta chain was sequenced within a study of OX40 agonist ivuxolimab in advanced cancers. Turning to the study itself: Patients' therapy was ivuxolimab, an antibody that acts as an agonist of OX40 (CD134).

Sequencing used immunoSEQ multiplex PCR; TCRdb keeps in-frame clones, though not all of them. The table includes about 79,000 clones, around 90% detected once. CDR1 and CDR2 from the germline V gene are SGDLS and YYNGEE. The CDR3 covers 16 residues. Trimming stripped 0 bases from V and 0 bases from J, with 12 bases between. The chain carries TRBV9 and TRBJ1-1; a possible D gene is TRBD1 (5 bases). This TCR was recovered from an adult with an advanced solid tumor such as melanoma, head and neck, liver or kidney cancer. The material sequenced was CD4+ or CD8+ T cells sorted from blood, taken in a trial of the OX40 agonist ivuxolimab. The CDR3 is CASSVDGGAMNTEAFF. For the CDR3, the DNA is TGTGCCAGCAGCGTAGATGGAGGGGCCATGAACACTGAAGCTTTCTTT.